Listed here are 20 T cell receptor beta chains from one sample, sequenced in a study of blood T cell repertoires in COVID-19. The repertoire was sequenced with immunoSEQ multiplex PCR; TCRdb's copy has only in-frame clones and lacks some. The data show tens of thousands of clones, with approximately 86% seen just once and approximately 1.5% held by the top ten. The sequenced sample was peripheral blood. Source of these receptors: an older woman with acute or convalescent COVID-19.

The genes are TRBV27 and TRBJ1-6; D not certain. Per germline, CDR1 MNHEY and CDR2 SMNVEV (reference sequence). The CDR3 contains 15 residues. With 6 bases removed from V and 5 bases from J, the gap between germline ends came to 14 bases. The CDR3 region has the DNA TGTGCCAGCAGATATCTATCGTCGAATAATTCACCCCTCCACTTT. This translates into CASRYLSSNNSPLHF.

CDR3 protein: CAWSRTPGHRNTEAFF. CDR3 sequence (DNA): TGTGCCTGGAGTAGAACTCCGGGACACAGGAACACTGAAGCTTTCTTT. This chain joins TRBV30 and TRBJ1-1; D may be TRBD1 (6 bases). From germline, CDR1 is GTSNPN and CDR2 SVGIG (reference sequence). The CDR3 covers 16 residues. V lost 2 bases and J lost 1, with 17 bases in between.

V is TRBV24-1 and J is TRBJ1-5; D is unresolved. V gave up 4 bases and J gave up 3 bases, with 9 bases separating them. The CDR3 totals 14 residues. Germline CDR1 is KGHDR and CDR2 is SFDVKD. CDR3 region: CATSDLQHNQPQHF. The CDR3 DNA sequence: TGTGCCACCAGTGACTTACAGCACAATCAGCCCCAGCATTTT.

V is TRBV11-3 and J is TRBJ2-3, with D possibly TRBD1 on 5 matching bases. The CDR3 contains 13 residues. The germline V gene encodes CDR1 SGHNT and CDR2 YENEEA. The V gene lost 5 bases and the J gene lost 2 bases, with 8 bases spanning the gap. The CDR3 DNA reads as TGTGCCAGCAGCGGCAGGGTCACAGATACGCAGTATTTT. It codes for CASSGRVTDTQYF.

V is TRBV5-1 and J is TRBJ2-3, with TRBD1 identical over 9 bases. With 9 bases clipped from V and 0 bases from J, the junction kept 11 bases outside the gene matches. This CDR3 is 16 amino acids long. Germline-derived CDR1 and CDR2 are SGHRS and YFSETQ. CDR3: CATQRDRDSSTDTQYF. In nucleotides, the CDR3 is TGCGCCACCCAGAGGGACAGGGACTCGAGCACAGATACGCAGTATTTT.

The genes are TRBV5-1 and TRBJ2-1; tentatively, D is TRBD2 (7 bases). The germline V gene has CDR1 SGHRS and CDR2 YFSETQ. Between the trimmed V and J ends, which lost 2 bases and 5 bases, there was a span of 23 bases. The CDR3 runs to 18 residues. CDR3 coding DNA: TGCGCCAGCAGCTTCTGGGGGCTAATGAGCGGGAATGACAATGAGCAGTTCTTC. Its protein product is CASSFWGLMSGNDNEQFF.

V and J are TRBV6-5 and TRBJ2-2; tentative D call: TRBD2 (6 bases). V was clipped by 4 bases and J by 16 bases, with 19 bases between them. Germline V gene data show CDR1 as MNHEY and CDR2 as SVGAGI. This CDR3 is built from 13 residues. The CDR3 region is CASSSRGGTQPFF. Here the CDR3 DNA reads TGTGCCAGCAGTTCGCGAGGCGGGACCCAGCCGTTTTTT.

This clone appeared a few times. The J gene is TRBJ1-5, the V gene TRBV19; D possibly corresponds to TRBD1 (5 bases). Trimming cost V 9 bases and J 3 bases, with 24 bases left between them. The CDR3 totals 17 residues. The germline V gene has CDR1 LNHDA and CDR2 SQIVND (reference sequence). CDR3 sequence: CAREQTPQGGYNQPQHF. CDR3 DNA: TGTGCCAGGGAACAAACTCCCCAGGGAGGTTACAATCAGCCCCAGCATTTT.

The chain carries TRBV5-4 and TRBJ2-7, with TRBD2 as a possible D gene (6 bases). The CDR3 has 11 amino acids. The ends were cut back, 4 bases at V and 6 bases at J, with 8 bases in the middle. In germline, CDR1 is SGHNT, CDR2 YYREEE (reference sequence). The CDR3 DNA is TGTGCCAGCAGCGGAGGGTCCGAGCAGTACTTC. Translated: CASSGGSEQYF.

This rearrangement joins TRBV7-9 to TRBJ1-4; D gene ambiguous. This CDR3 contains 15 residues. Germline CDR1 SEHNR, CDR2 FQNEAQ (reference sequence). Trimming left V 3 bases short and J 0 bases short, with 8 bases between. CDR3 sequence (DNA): TGTGCCAGCAGCTTCTGGGAGACAACTAATGAAAAACTGTTTTTT. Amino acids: CASSFWETTNEKLFF.

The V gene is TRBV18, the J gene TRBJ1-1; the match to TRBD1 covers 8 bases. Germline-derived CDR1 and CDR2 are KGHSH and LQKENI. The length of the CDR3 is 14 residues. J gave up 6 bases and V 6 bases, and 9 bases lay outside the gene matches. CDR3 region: CASSQAQGASEAFF. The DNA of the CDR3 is TGTGCCAGCTCCCAGGCCCAGGGGGCCTCTGAAGCTTTCTTT.

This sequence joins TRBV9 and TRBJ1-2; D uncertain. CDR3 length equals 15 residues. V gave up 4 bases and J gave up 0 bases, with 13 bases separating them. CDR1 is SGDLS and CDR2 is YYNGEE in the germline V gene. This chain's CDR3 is CASSSTSQANYGYTF. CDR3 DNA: TGTGCCAGCAGCTCGACGTCCCAGGCTAACTATGGCTACACCTTC. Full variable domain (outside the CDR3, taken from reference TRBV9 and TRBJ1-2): DSGVTQTPKHLITATGQRVTLRCSPRSGDLSVYWYQQSLDQGLQFLIQYYNGEERAKGNILERFSAQQFPDLHSELNLSSLELGDSALYFCASSSTSQANYGYTFGSGTRLTVV.

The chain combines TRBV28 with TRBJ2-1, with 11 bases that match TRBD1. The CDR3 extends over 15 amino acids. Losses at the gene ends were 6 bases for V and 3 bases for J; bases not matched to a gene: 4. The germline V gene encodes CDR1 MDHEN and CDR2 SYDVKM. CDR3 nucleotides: TGTGCCAGCAGGGGACAGGGGGGGGGCTACAATGAGCAGTTCTTC. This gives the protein CASRGQGGGYNEQFF. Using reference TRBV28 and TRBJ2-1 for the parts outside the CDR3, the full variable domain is DVKVTQSSRYLVKRTGEKVFLECVQDMDHENMFWYRQDPGLGLRLIYFSYDVKMKEKGDIPEGYSVSREKKERFSLILESASTNQTSMYLCASRGQGGGYNEQFFGPGTRLTVL.

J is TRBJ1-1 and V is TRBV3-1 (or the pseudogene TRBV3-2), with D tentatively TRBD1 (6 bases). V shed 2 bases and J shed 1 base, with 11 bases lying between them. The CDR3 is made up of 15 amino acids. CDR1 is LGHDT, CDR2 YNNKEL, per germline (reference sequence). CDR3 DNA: TGTGCCAGCAGCCAACCTCAGGGACAGAACACTGAAGCTTTCTTT. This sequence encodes CASSQPQGQNTEAFF.

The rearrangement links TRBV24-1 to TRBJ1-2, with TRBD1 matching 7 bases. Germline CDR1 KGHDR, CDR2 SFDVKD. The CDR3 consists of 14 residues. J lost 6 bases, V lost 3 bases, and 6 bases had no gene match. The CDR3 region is CATSDPRDRNGYTF. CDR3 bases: TGTGCCACCAGTGATCCTCGGGACAGAAATGGCTACACCTTC.

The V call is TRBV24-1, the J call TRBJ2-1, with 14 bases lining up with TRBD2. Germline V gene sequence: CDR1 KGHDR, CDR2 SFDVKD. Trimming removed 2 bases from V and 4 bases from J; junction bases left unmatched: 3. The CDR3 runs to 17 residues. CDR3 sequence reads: CATSDSGTSGGYNEQFF. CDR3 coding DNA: TGTGCCACCAGTGATTCCGGGACTAGCGGGGGTTACAATGAGCAGTTCTTC.

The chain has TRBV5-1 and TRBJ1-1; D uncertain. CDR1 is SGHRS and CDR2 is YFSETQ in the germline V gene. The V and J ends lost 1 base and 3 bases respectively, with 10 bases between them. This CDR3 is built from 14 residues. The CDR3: CASSLRVGDTEAFF. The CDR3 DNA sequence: TGCGCCAGCAGCTTGCGGGTGGGTGACACTGAAGCTTTCTTT. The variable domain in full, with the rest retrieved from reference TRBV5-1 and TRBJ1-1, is KAGVTQTPRYLIKTRGQQVTLSCSPISGHRSVSWYQQTPGQGLQFLFEYFSETQRNKGNFPGRFSGRQFSNSRSEMNVSTLELGDSALYLCASSLRVGDTEAFFGQGTRLTVV.

DNA of the CDR3: TGCAGCGCCACACAGTCTACCATAGAGAGCGAGCAGTACTTC. Amino acids: CSATQSTIESEQYF. The chain carries TRBV29-1 and TRBJ2-7; D unresolved. Trimming removed 7 bases at V and 6 bases at J, with 22 bases between. The CDR3 loop spans 14 amino acids. Germline loops: CDR1 SQVTM, CDR2 ANQGSEA.

CDR3 in amino acids: CASTEQDLGNTIYF. CDR3 sequence (DNA): TGTGCCAGTACAGAACAGGATTTAGGAAACACCATATATTTT. The chain joins TRBV19 to TRBJ1-3; possible D gene TRBD1, 5 bases. The ends were cut back, 7 bases at V and 4 bases at J, with 14 bases in the middle. Germline V gene lookup returns CDR1 LNHDA and CDR2 SQIVND (reference sequence). The CDR3 has 14 amino acids.

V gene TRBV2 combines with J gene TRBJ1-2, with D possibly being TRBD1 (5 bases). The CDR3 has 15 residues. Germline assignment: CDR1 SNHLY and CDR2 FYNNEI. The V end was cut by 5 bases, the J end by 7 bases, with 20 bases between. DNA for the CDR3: TGTGCCAGCAGTTCCCAACTAGGGACTGGGGGTGGCTACACCTTC. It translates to CASSSQLGTGGGYTF.